The entry below gives a single T cell receptor (beta chain) sequence along with its context. Its antigen is still unknown. The sample originates from a study of T cell responses to AZD1222 COVID-19 vaccine. Study-wide findings and caveats: At baseline, seropositivity was found in only a handful of AZD1222 recipients. Once two AZD1222 doses were given, Spike-specific TCR breadth and depth went up. Among the donors, most were white British and more were female, and clonal diversity was possibly underestimated.

Measured with immunoSEQ multiplex PCR; TCRdb has only the in-frame clones, and not every one. The table records 120,000 to 150,000 clones, approximately 91% of them present only once. V trimming: 5 bases; J trimming: 1 base; junction bases outside the gene matches: 7. CDR3 length: 15 residues. Germline assignment: CDR1 SEHNR and CDR2 FQNEAQ (reference sequence). The J gene is TRBJ2-5, the V gene TRBV7-9, with 7 positions matching TRBD2. The receptor was isolated from an adult who received the MenACWY meningococcal vaccine as a control. The specimen was peripheral blood, collected 28 days after the second dose of the MenACWY control vaccine. CDR3 sequence: CASSPQLAIQETQYF. The DNA for the CDR3 is TGTGCCAGCAGCCCCCAACTAGCGATCCAAGAGACCCAGTACTTC.